The present entry profiles one T cell receptor beta chain with its context. The antigen is unknown. Germline lookup yields CDR1 MNHEY and CDR2 SVGAGI. V shed 6 bases and J 2 bases; nucleotides not matched to a gene: 1. CDR3 size: 13 residues. A multiplex PCR was run with 60 Vbeta primers and 13 Jbeta primers. Sequencing was performed with immunoSEQ multiplex PCR; in TCRdb, only in-frame clones are kept and a portion is missing. Of fewer than 250,000 clones in the sample, roughly 80% are singletons; the top ten hold 2.9%. This entry is derived from a study of cytomegalovirus exposure and HLA in healthy donors. Findings of the study overall: What a later analysis reportedly showed was that an Asian-associated ancestry cluster had fewer N-insertions than the approximately 700-donor mean. Segments of the TCR beta V type were, in most cases, productive about 87% or about 30% of the time in an earlier analysis.

The source material was PBMCs. The sequence was obtained from a man aged 30 to 45 in good health and CMV-seronegative. The chain recombines TRBV6-5 with TRBJ2-3; 8 bases are shared with TRBD2. The CDR3 sequence: CASRGLATDTQYF. The CDR3 DNA follows: TGTGCCAGCAGAGGACTAGCCACAGATACGCAGTATTTT.